One sample yielded the 22 T cell receptor beta chains listed below, sequenced in a study of cytomegalovirus exposure and HLA in healthy donors. It was with 60 Vbeta and 13 Jbeta primers that the PCR ran. Profiled with immunoSEQ multiplex PCR; TCRdb holds only in-frame clones, not every one. This sample's clone table lists tens of thousands of clones. The material sequenced was PBMCs. These receptors were obtained from a boy younger than 18 in good health and CMV-seronegative.

The V call is TRBV19, the J call TRBJ1-1; 8 bases line up with TRBD1. Losses at the gene ends were 6 bases for V and 4 bases for J; bases not matched to a gene: 4. Germline lookup yields CDR1 LNHDA and CDR2 SQIVND (reference sequence). The CDR3 runs 13 residues. The CDR3 DNA is TGTGCCAGTAGCGACAGGGGCTCCACTGAAGCTTTCTTT. Translation gives CASSDRGSTEAFF.

V usage is TRBV28 and J usage is TRBJ2-7; 8 nucleotides align to TRBD1. The ends lost 5 bases at V and 4 bases at J; junction bases unmatched: 10. Germline loops: CDR1 MDHEN, CDR2 SYDVKM. The CDR3 length is 15 residues. DNA of the CDR3: TGTGCCAGCAGTGACCCAGGGGGCTCCACATACGAGCAGTACTTC. This sequence encodes CASSDPGGSTYEQYF. Supplemented by reference TRBV28 and TRBJ2-7, the full variable domain reads DVKVTQSSRYLVKRTGEKVFLECVQDMDHENMFWYRQDPGLGLRLIYFSYDVKMKEKGDIPEGYSVSREKKERFSLILESASTNQTSMYLCASSDPGGSTYEQYFGPGTRLTVT.

CDR3 protein: CASSGSSGGATDTQYF. The CDR3 nucleotides are TGTGCCAGCAGCGGATCTAGCGGGGGGGCCACAGATACGCAGTATTTT. V gene TRBV9 combines with J gene TRBJ2-3; 12 bases match TRBD2. This CDR3 spans 16 amino acids. J was trimmed by 2 bases and V by 3 bases; bases with no gene match: 4. Germline values: CDR1 SGDLS, CDR2 YYNGEE.

The chain is built from TRBV6-5 and TRBJ2-5, with a tentative D call TRBD2 (6 bases). The J call may be mistaken, given a closer DNA end match to TRBJ2-7. The V gene's germline CDR1 is MNHEY and CDR2 SVGAGI. This CDR3 spans 12 amino acids. This CDR3 reads CASREGPYEQYF. CDR3 DNA sequence: TGTGCCAGCAGGGAGGGGCCCTACGAGCAGTACTTC.

The gene calls are TRBV5-1 and TRBJ1-3, with a possible D match to TRBD1 (5 bases). Germline CDR1 SGHRS, CDR2 YFSETQ. This CDR3 contains 13 residues. Trimming took 0 bases from V and 4 from J, leaving 5 bases between them. CDR3 DNA: TGCGCCAGCAGCTTGGAGGGGGGAAACACCATATATTTT. Its translation: CASSLEGGNTIYF.

The chain is built from TRBV7-9 and TRBJ2-3; tentatively, D is TRBD1 (7 bases). CDR1 is SEHNR and CDR2 is FQNEAQ in the germline V gene (reference sequence). The CDR3 runs to 17 residues. Trimming removed 5 bases at V and 0 bases at J, with 18 bases between. Written as DNA, the CDR3 is TGTGCCAGCAGCCCCGCTCCGACAGGGACTAGCACAGATACGCAGTATTTT. Translation: CASSPAPTGTSTDTQYF.

The chain carries TRBV2 and TRBJ2-2; no clear D gene. The CDR3 contains 14 residues. Trimming left V 7 bases short and J 6 bases short, with 15 bases between. In germline, CDR1 is SNHLY, CDR2 FYNNEI. The CDR3 sequence is CASTEDLSAGELFF. CDR3 nucleotides: TGTGCCAGCACAGAGGATCTCTCGGCCGGGGAGCTGTTTTTT. The full variable domain, completed using reference TRBV2 and TRBJ2-2, is EPEVTQTPSHQVTQMGQEVILRCVPISNHLYFYWYRQILGQKVEFLVSFYNNEISEKSEIFDDQFSVERPDGSNFTLKIRSTKLEDSAMYFCASTEDLSAGELFFGEGSRLTVL.

V gene TRBV7-2 combines with J gene TRBJ2-3; D uncertain. The CDR3 loop spans 13 amino acids. Between the trimmed V and J ends, which lost 5 bases and 2 bases, there was a span of 8 bases. The V gene's germline CDR1 is SGHTA and CDR2 FQGNSA. The CDR3 reads CASSINPTDTQYF. The CDR3 nucleotides are TGTGCCAGCAGCATAAATCCCACAGATACGCAGTATTTT.

This chain links TRBV7-6 with TRBJ1-1, with D possibly matching TRBD1 (6 bases). CDR1 and CDR2 (germline): SGHVS, FNYEAQ. V lost 4 bases to trimming and J lost 6 bases, with 15 bases between them. The CDR3 contains 14 residues. Here the CDR3 reads CASSSRGGHAEAFF. The CDR3 region has the DNA TGTGCCAGCAGCTCGAGGGGGGGGCATGCTGAAGCTTTCTTT. Drawing the rest from reference TRBV7-6 and TRBJ1-1, the complete variable domain is GAGVSQSPRYKVTKRGQDVALRCDPISGHVSLYWYRQALGQGPEFLTYFNYEAQQDKSGLPNDRFSAERPEGSISTLTIQRTEQRDSAMYRCASSSRGGHAEAFFGQGTRLTVV.

The chain joins TRBV27 to TRBJ2-7, with D possibly matching TRBD1 (6 bases). The CDR3 sequence is 12 residues long. Deletions cut 11 bases from V and 3 bases from J, with 14 bases between. CDR1 and CDR2 (germline): MNHEY, SMNVEV (reference sequence). As DNA, the CDR3 is TGTGCCTGCCGGGACAATAGCTACGAGCAGTACTTC. Encoded protein: CACRDNSYEQYF.

The chain has TRBV7-2 and TRBJ1-4; D gene ambiguous. The V and J ends lost 4 bases and 0 bases respectively, with 3 bases between them. Per the germline V gene, CDR1 is SGHTA and CDR2 is FQGNSA. CDR3 length equals 13 residues. The CDR3, as DNA: TGTGCCAGCAGCTCGGCAACTAATGAAAAACTGTTTTTT. As protein: CASSSATNEKLFF.

The chain couples TRBV29-1 to TRBJ1-5, with D possibly matching TRBD1 (5 bases). Germline-derived CDR1 and CDR2 are SQVTM and ANQGSEA. The CDR3 is 13 amino acids. Trimming took 5 bases from V and 4 from J, leaving 12 bases between them. The CDR3 nucleotides are TGCAGCGTTCGCCAGGGTAGAAATCAGCCCCAGCATTTT. It codes for CSVRQGRNQPQHF.

The V call is TRBV11-2, the J call TRBJ2-7, with D possibly matching TRBD2 (6 bases). Germline lookup yields CDR1 SGHAT and CDR2 FQNNGV. This CDR3 has 13 residues. V lost 2 bases to trimming and J lost 3 bases, with 8 bases between them. Here the CDR3 DNA reads TGTGCCAGCAGCTTACCGACTAGCTACGAGCAGTACTTC. The encoded protein is CASSLPTSYEQYF.

The V call is TRBV6-1, the J call TRBJ2-1; TRBD1 matches 11 bases. The CDR3 totals 16 residues. J lost 4 bases, V lost 2 bases, and 4 bases had no gene match. Germline V gene lookup returns CDR1 MNHNS and CDR2 SASEGT. The CDR3 loop reads CASSERDRGGYNEQFF. In DNA, the CDR3 is TGTGCCAGCAGTGAAAGGGACAGGGGGGGGTACAATGAGCAGTTCTTC.

This chain connects TRBV18 to TRBJ2-7; a possible D gene is TRBD1 (5 bases). The germline V gene has CDR1 KGHSH and CDR2 LQKENI. CDR3 size: 13 residues. Trimming cost V 3 bases and J 3 bases, with 9 bases left between them. This chain's CDR3 is CASSPATGYEQYF. Here the CDR3 DNA reads TGTGCCAGCTCACCCGCTACAGGCTACGAGCAGTACTTC.

The chain couples TRBV4-1 to TRBJ1-5; 10 bases agree with TRBD1. J lost 5 bases, V lost 5 bases, and 12 bases had no gene match. This CDR3 has 17 amino acids. Looked up from germline, CDR1 is MGHRA and CDR2 is YSYEKL. The CDR3 coding sequence is TGCGCCAGCAGCGCGACAGGGGGCGCGATTGGCGATCAGCCCCAGCATTTT. This translates into CASSATGGAIGDQPQHF.

The chain links TRBV7-3 to TRBJ1-1; tentative D call: TRBD1 (5 bases). The germline V gene encodes CDR1 SGHTA and CDR2 FQGTGA. V dropped 4 bases and J dropped 5 bases, with 8 bases sitting between them. The CDR3 extends over 12 amino acids. The CDR3 bases are TGTGCCAGCAGCTACGGGGGGACTGAAGCTTTCTTT. It is translated as CASSYGGTEAFF.

The rearrangement uses TRBV5-4 and TRBJ2-3; the match to TRBD1 covers 8 bases. The V segment lost 3 bases and the J segment 3 bases; nucleotides outside the gene matches: 9. The germline CDR1 and CDR2 sequences are SGHNT and YYREEE (reference sequence). There are 16 residues in the CDR3. CDR3 sequence reads: CASSSPRQGITDTQYF. CDR3 DNA: TGTGCCAGCAGCTCACCCAGACAGGGGATAACAGATACGCAGTATTTT. Full variable domain (missing parts from reference TRBV5-4 and TRBJ2-3): ETGVTQSPTHLIKTRGQQVTLRCSSQSGHNTVSWYQQALGQGPQFIFQYYREEENGRGNFPPRFSGLQFPNYSSELNVNALELDDSALYLCASSSPRQGITDTQYFGPGTRLTVL.

The chain couples TRBV9 to TRBJ2-7; TRBD2 is a possible D gene (6 bases). V was pared by 3 bases and J by 6 bases, with 13 bases between. Germline CDR1 and CDR2: SGDLS and YYNGEE. There are 13 residues in the CDR3. Here the CDR3 reads CASSGKRAGEQYF. The CDR3 nucleotides read TGTGCCAGCAGCGGTAAAAGAGCGGGCGAGCAGTACTTC.

A note on this clone: A junction end diverges from the germline sequence, so it may reflect a read error. For the CDR3, the DNA is TGTGCCAGCGGCCGGGATTCTGGGAACACCATATATTTT. Protein sequence: CASGRDSGNTIYF. The rearrangement links TRBV2 to TRBJ1-3; D is unclear. Germline assignment: CDR1 SNHLY and CDR2 FYNNEI. The CDR3 has 13 residues.

The V call is TRBV2, the J call TRBJ2-2, with TRBD2 matching 7 bases. Per germline, CDR1 SNHLY and CDR2 FYNNEI. The CDR3 has 16 residues. The J segment lost 2 bases and the V segment lost 1 base, leaving 4 bases of the junction unmatched. The CDR3 here is CASSEGLADNTGELFF. CDR3 in DNA: TGTGCCAGCAGTGAAGGGCTAGCGGACAACACCGGGGAGCTGTTTTTT.

The genes are TRBV25-1 and TRBJ2-7, with TRBD1 matching 9 bases. Trimming took 1 base from V and 5 from J; bases not matched to a gene: 3. This CDR3 region has 14 residues. Germline V CDR1 and CDR2: MGHDK, SYGVNS. The DNA for the CDR3 is TGTGCCAGCAGTGAATGGGACAGGGATAACGAGCAGTACTTC. This gives the protein CASSEWDRDNEQYF.